This is a list of T cell receptor beta chains from one sample in a study of vaccination and CD4 T cells after COVID-19. TCRdb re-called the PCR reads through MiXCR, storing one row per CDR3 protein. The top ten hold 13% to 15% of the sample, which has about 19,000 distinct CDR3 sequences, around 41% seen once. The antigens these receptors bind are not known. The specimen was cultured CD4+ T cells from blood. These receptors originate from a human donor with COVID-19. The conserved cysteine and the conserved F or W are not part of the CDR3 here. Clone size is shown for a subset of rows, as once, few, many or a class of expanded clone.

cdr3_aa,v_call,clone_size
AGSLFRTNRNTEAF,TRBV27,few
ASSSPNPGLAGDEQF,TRBV6-5,NA
ASSFGEPRSTGELF,TRBV7-2,few
ASSQTAEAF,TRBV6-1,few
ASRGPWGPGGYT,TRBV11-2,NA
ASSQAGGLETQY,TRBV6-1,few
ATSRTLGGGPDTQY,TRBV15,few
SARLAGVFAKNIQY,TRBV20-1,NA
SATLVGETQY,TRBV20-1,NA
ASKGTGAVNTEAF,TRBV27,NA
ASSEWGGTGTDTQY,TRBV25-1,NA
SASGSGANVLT,TRBV20-1,NA
ASSLTRDDIQY,TRBV7-3,NA
ASSGTGPSYEQY,TRBV19,NA
ASSPGVGGAGELF,TRBV19,NA
ASSVTTGGRETQY,TRBV7-3,few
AIRGSPYEQY,TRBV6-1,NA
ASSPSIGEKLF,TRBV7-9,few
SANLPGNSPLH,TRBV20-1,few
ASSLEQGSYNEQF,TRBV11-3,NA
ASTTAGWGDNEQF,TRBV27,NA
SAPRWTSGGRNEQF,TRBV20-1,NA
ASSWASGGPRAQY,TRBV19,once
ASTQGNEKLF,TRBV2,NA
ASRRSGGRKEELF,TRBV28,NA
ASSLARGELF,TRBV27,NA
ATSRGTGSGANVLT,TRBV15,NA
ASREAGGRETQY,TRBV28,NA
ASSSAGVVTDTQY,TRBV27,NA
ASSEYQGKYSPLH,TRBV25-1,few
ASSARVDRYGYT,TRBV7-9,few
ASSLTQGNGYT,TRBV7-3,few
ASSLARSGANVLT,TRBV5-4,NA
ASRGAGATGELF,TRBV19,NA
SARGASGAESRGTQY,TRBV20-1,few
ASSGGTGFPNEKLF,TRBV6-1,NA
ASSFGTYGNTIY,TRBV11-2,few
ATSEASGGNEQF,TRBV24-1,NA